This T cell receptor beta chain originates from a study of blood T cell repertoires in COVID-19. On the study more broadly: COVID-19 samples, acute and convalescent, were from the United States, Italy and Spain.

Germline values: CDR1 SGHRS, CDR2 YFSETQ. The junction had 5 bases not matched to a gene; V was cut back by 4 bases and J by 2 bases. CDR3 length equals 16 residues. Sequenced by immunoSEQ multiplex PCR; TCRdb stores in-frame clones only, minus some. Of roughly 150,000 clones in the sample, more than 70% are singletons; the top ten hold around 2.9%. The source of this sequence is a man in his sixties with acute or convalescent COVID-19. The chain is built from TRBV5-1 and TRBJ2-3; 12 bases map to TRBD2. The specimen was peripheral blood. CDR3 residues: CASSVGLAGNTDTQYF. The CDR3 bases are TGCGCCAGCAGCGTAGGACTAGCGGGGAACACAGATACGCAGTATTTT.